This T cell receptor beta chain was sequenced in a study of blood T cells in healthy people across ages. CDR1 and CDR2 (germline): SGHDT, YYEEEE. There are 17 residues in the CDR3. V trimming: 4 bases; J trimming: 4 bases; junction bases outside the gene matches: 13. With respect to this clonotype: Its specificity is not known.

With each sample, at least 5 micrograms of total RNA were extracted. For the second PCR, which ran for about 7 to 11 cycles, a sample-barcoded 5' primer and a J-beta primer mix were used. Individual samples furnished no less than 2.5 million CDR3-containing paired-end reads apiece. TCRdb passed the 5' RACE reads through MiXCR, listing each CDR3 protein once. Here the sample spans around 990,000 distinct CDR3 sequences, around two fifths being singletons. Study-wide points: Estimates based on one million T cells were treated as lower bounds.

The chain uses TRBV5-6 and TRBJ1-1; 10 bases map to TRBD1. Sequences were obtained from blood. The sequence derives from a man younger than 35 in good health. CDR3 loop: CASSLNRDRGGTTEAFF. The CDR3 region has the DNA TGTGCCAGCAGCCTGAACCGGGACAGGGGTGGCACCACTGAAGCTTTCTTT.